A selection of T cell receptor beta chains follows, all from one sample in a study of blood T cell repertoires in COVID-19. The repertoire was sequenced with immunoSEQ multiplex PCR; TCRdb's copy has only in-frame clones and lacks some. Of over 100,000 clones listed, 70% to 90% are singletons. Sequenced material: peripheral blood. The origin of the receptors is a man over 45 with acute or convalescent COVID-19. The CDR3 runs from the conserved cysteine through the conserved F or W. D genes are given only for firm matches. Clone size appears in some rows only: once, few, many, or a class for an expanded clone.

d_call	clone_size	v_call	j_call	cdr3_aa	cdr3_nt
NA	NA	TRBV6-5	TRBJ1-1	CASSRDGNTEAFF	TGTGCCAGCAGTCGGGATGGGAACACTGAAGCTTTCTTT
TRBD1	NA	TRBV6-2/TRBV6-3	TRBJ1-5	CASSHPGQGHSNQPQHF	TGTGCCAGCAGTCACCCGGGACAGGGCCATAGCAATCAGCCCCAGCATTTT
NA	NA	TRBV10-3	TRBJ1-3	CAISESGGLTDNTIYF	TGTGCCATCAGTGAGTCGGGAGGACTCACCGATAACACCATATATTTT
NA	NA	TRBV6-6	TRBJ1-1	CASRERGNTEAFF	TGTGCCAGCAGGGAACGAGGGAACACTGAAGCTTTCTTT
TRBD1	NA	TRBV24-1	TRBJ2-1	CATSDPGTGNNEQFF	TGTGCCACCAGTGATCCCGGGACAGGGAACAATGAGCAGTTCTTC
TRBD1	once	TRBV5-1	TRBJ1-2	CASSSTGAVGYTF	TGCGCCAGCAGCTCTACAGGGGCGGTCGGCTACACCTTC
NA	NA	TRBV6-5	TRBJ2-7	CASSPRYGEQYF	TGTGCCAGCAGCCCCAGGTACGGCGAGCAGTACTTC
NA	NA	TRBV16	TRBJ1-1	CASSQSLGSTEAFF	TGTGCCAGCAGCCAATCACTGGGGAGCACTGAAGCTTTCTTT
NA	NA	TRBV6-5	TRBJ2-2	CASSPRTDTGELFF	TGTGCCAGCAGTCCCCGGACAGACACCGGGGAGCTGTTTTTT
TRBD1	NA	TRBV9	TRBJ1-6	CASSVRTGDSPLHF	TGTGCCAGCAGCGTGCGGACAGGCGATTCACCCCTCCACTTT
NA	NA	TRBV10-3	TRBJ2-2	CAISESRRVAGELFF	TGTGCCATCAGTGAGTCGCGGAGGGTGGCCGGGGAGCTGTTTTTT
NA	NA	TRBV19	TRBJ1-2	CASSIGRGGYTF	TGTGCCAGTAGTATCGGTAGGGGTGGCTACACCTTC
NA	NA	TRBV19	TRBJ1-3	CASSFDSSGNTIYF	TGTGCCAGTAGCTTCGACAGCAGTGGAAACACCATATATTTT
TRBD1	NA	TRBV6-5	TRBJ1-5	CASRGQYLGNQPQHF	TGTGCCAGCAGGGGACAGTACCTCGGCAATCAGCCCCAGCATTTT
TRBD1	NA	TRBV9	TRBJ1-2	CASSGRAGKDSRGQGVPYGYTF	TGTGCCAGCAGCGGTCGAGCAGGCAAAGATAGTCGTGGACAGGGTGTTCCTTATGGCTACACCTTC
TRBD1	NA	TRBV19	TRBJ2-7	CASSTDSRTGRGHEQYF	TGTGCCAGTAGTACAGATTCACGGACAGGTCGTGGCCACGAGCAGTACTTC
NA	NA	TRBV9	TRBJ1-5	CASSGDQGQPQHF	TGTGCCAGCAGCGGAGATCAGGGACAGCCCCAGCATTTT
TRBD2	NA	TRBV6-5	TRBJ2-5	CASTGLAGRQETQYF	TGTGCCAGCACGGGTCTAGCGGGACGCCAAGAGACCCAGTACTTC
TRBD1	NA	TRBV3-1/TRBV3-2	TRBJ2-2	CASILMGTGGTGELFF	TGTGCCAGCATCCTCATGGGGACAGGGGGGACCGGGGAGCTGTTTTTT
NA	NA	TRBV19	TRBJ2-3	CASSSIAVSTDTQYF	TGTGCCAGTAGTAGCATAGCGGTATCCACAGATACGCAGTATTTT
TRBD1	NA	TRBV28	TRBJ2-7	CASRGQGTYEQYF	TGTGCCAGCAGGGGACAGGGCACCTACGAGCAGTACTTC
NA	NA	TRBV28	TRBJ1-6	CASSGADRGYSPLHF	TGTGCCAGCAGTGGGGCGGACAGAGGGTATTCACCCCTCCACTTT
NA	once	TRBV7-2	TRBJ1-2	CASSLEVLRTGGYGYTF	TGTGCCAGCAGCTTAGAGGTGCTGCGAACTGGCGGCTATGGCTACACCTTC
TRBD1	NA	TRBV4-1	TRBJ1-1	CASSQSTGSGTEAFF	TGCGCCAGCAGCCAATCGACAGGGAGCGGCACTGAAGCTTTCTTT
NA	NA	TRBV6-1	TRBJ1-4	CASSEDLRGATNEKLFF	TGTGCCAGCAGTGAAGATCTCAGGGGCGCAACTAATGAAAAACTGTTTTTT
NA	NA	TRBV10-1	TRBJ2-1	CASSAPSASSYNEQFF	TGCGCCAGCAGTGCTCCTAGCGCGAGCTCCTACAATGAGCAGTTCTTC
TRBD2	NA	TRBV5-6	TRBJ2-5	CASSPLGLAGGLQETQYF	TGTGCCAGCAGCCCCTTGGGACTAGCGGGAGGACTCCAAGAGACCCAGTACTTC
TRBD1	NA	TRBV19	TRBJ1-5	CASGGTGFQPQHF	TGTGCCAGTGGGGGGACAGGGTTTCAGCCCCAGCATTTT
TRBD2	NA	TRBV2	TRBJ2-1	CASSSRLAGKTDEQFF	TGTGCCAGCAGTTCCCGACTAGCGGGGAAAACAGATGAGCAGTTCTTC
TRBD2	NA	TRBV4-1	TRBJ2-1	CASSPPTLLAGEGVEQFF	TGCGCCAGCAGCCCCCCCACTCTACTAGCGGGAGAAGGGGTTGAGCAGTTCTTC
TRBD1	once	TRBV11-2	TRBJ1-2	CASSQGVSLFSGYTF	TGTGCCAGCAGCCAGGGGGTCAGTCTCTTCTCTGGCTACACCTTC
NA	once	TRBV4-1	TRBJ1-2	CASSQPGGRARDNYGYTF	TGCGCCAGCAGCCAACCCGGGGGGAGGGCGAGGGATAACTATGGCTACACCTTC
TRBD1	NA	TRBV4-2	TRBJ1-2	CASSQAGTGILYGYTF	TGTGCCAGCAGCCAAGCAGGGACAGGTATCCTGTATGGCTACACCTTC
NA	few	TRBV5-1	TRBJ2-7	CASKEGGPSYEQYF	TGCGCCAGCAAGGAAGGAGGACCCTCCTACGAGCAGTACTTC
NA	NA	TRBV6-5	TRBJ1-5	CASSYTYTGEQPQHF	TGTGCCAGCAGTTACACTTACACGGGGGAACAGCCCCAGCATTTT
NA	NA	TRBV15	TRBJ2-1	CATSRGLFVDEQFF	TGTGCCACCAGCAGGGGACTGTTCGTCGATGAGCAGTTCTTC
TRBD1	NA	TRBV5-1	TRBJ1-5	CASSSGTGIGNQPQHF	TGCGCCAGCAGCAGCGGGACAGGGATTGGCAATCAGCCCCAGCATTTT
NA	NA	TRBV2	TRBJ1-2	CASSGRTTVANYGYTF	TGTGCCAGCAGTGGCAGGACGACAGTAGCTAACTATGGCTACACCTTC
TRBD2	NA	TRBV2	TRBJ2-5	CASKTGSSGGYQETQYF	TGTGCCAGCAAGACAGGGTCTAGCGGGGGGTACCAAGAGACCCAGTACTTC
NA	once	TRBV7-2	TRBJ2-2	CASSLATGLGELFF	TGTGCCAGCAGCTTAGCTACAGGGTTAGGGGAGCTGTTTTTT
TRBD1	NA	TRBV6-5	TRBJ1-3	CASSPDRVGRNTIYF	TGTGCCAGCAGTCCGGACAGGGTGGGGCGAAACACCATATATTTT
NA	NA	TRBV19	TRBJ2-7	CASSIKRPSPEQYF	TGTGCCAGTAGTATCAAGCGTCCCTCCCCCGAGCAGTACTTC
NA	NA	TRBV5-1	TRBJ2-1	CASSLGVSATLDEQFF	TGCGCCAGCAGCTTGGGGGTTAGCGCTACGCTGGATGAGCAGTTCTTC
NA	once	TRBV5-1	TRBJ1-5	CASREGMGNQPQHF	TGCGCCAGCAGGGAGGGGATGGGCAATCAGCCCCAGCATTTT
NA	NA	TRBV18	TRBJ2-5	CASSPRKETQYF	TGTGCCAGCTCACCCAGAAAAGAGACCCAGTACTTC
TRBD1	NA	TRBV5-4	TRBJ1-1	CASSLDRGLEAFF	TGTGCCAGCAGCTTGGACAGGGGGCTTGAAGCTTTCTTT
NA	once	TRBV3-1/TRBV3-2	TRBJ2-7	CASSQVVLRGQQYF	TGTGCCAGCAGCCAAGTAGTTTTAAGGGGCCAGCAGTACTTC
NA	NA	TRBV19	TRBJ2-3	CASSANRDTQYF	TGTGCCAGTAGTGCCAACAGGGATACGCAGTATTTT
TRBD1	NA	TRBV7-2	TRBJ1-2	CASSLAGYQTGTGGRGYTF	TGTGCCAGCAGCTTAGCGGGGTACCAAACCGGGACAGGGGGCCGAGGCTACACCTTC
TRBD1	NA	TRBV7-2	TRBJ1-3	CASSLDSRGKGNTIYF	TGTGCCAGCAGCTTAGATTCCAGGGGGAAAGGAAACACCATATATTTT
NA	NA	TRBV24-1	TRBJ1-1	CATSASGRHTEAFF	TGTGCCACCAGTGCCAGCGGGCGGCACACTGAAGCTTTCTTT
NA	NA	TRBV18	TRBJ2-2	CASSPFLDARTGELFF	TGTGCCAGCTCACCGTTCCTAGACGCGAGAACCGGGGAGCTGTTTTTT
TRBD1	NA	TRBV5-1	TRBJ1-2	CASSRSPEPGTGFNTF	TGCGCCAGCAGCCGATCACCAGAACCCGGGACAGGCTTCAACACCTTC
TRBD1	NA	TRBV2	TRBJ1-2	CASTPQGALPSGYTF	TGTGCCAGCACCCCACAGGGGGCACTCCCGAGTGGCTACACCTTC
NA	NA	TRBV7-3	TRBJ2-2	CASSSGGSTGELFF	TGTGCCAGCAGCTCTGGGGGGTCAACCGGGGAGCTGTTTTTT
TRBD1	NA	TRBV28	TRBJ1-5	CASGGTGWNQPQHF	TGTGCCAGCGGAGGGACAGGCTGGAATCAGCCCCAGCATTTT
NA	NA	TRBV18	TRBJ1-4	CASSSGATNEKLFF	TGTGCCAGCTCCTCAGGGGCAACTAATGAAAAACTGTTTTTT
TRBD2	few	TRBV5-1	TRBJ2-1	CASSSTSGGANEQFF	TGCGCCAGCAGCAGTACTAGCGGGGGGGCAAATGAGCAGTTCTTC
NA	NA	TRBV4-1	TRBJ2-3	CASSQDRFSDPVWDTQYF	TGCGCCAGCAGCCAAGATCGTTTTAGCGACCCGGTTTGGGATACGCAGTATTTT
TRBD2	NA	TRBV11-2	TRBJ2-5	CASSLAGKETQYF	TGTGCCAGCAGCCTAGCGGGGAAAGAGACCCAGTACTTC